The 10 T cell receptor beta chains presented below share a single source sample, sequenced in a study of shared clonotypes between healthy human individuals. Sequencing used immunoSEQ multiplex PCR; TCRdb keeps in-frame clones, though not all of them. The table shows roughly 1,500,000 clones, with approximately 98% occurring only once. The sample consisted of naive CD4+ T cells sorted from blood. The subset here: CD45RA+ positively selected. Every receptor here comes from a man aged 30-40 years in good health.

The chain combines TRBV6-5 with TRBJ2-5, with 7 bases that match TRBD1. Germline V lookup: CDR1 MNHEY, CDR2 SVGAGI. The CDR3 runs to 13 residues. V lost 5 bases to trimming and J lost 5 bases; unmatched junction nucleotides: 5. CDR3 nucleotides: TGTGCCAGCAGTACCGCACAGGGGGAGACCCAGTACTTC. It translates to CASSTAQGETQYF.

The chain links TRBV19 to TRBJ2-7, with a weak D call TRBD2 (6 bases). CDR1 LNHDA and CDR2 SQIVND come from the germline V gene (reference sequence). V was cut by 7 bases and J by 4 bases, with 20 bases left in between. This CDR3 spans 15 amino acids. CDR3 nucleotides: TGTGCCAGTACAAGGGTCTTTAGCGGAGCTTACGAGCAGTACTTC. Its protein is CASTRVFSGAYEQYF.

CDR3 sequence (DNA): TGTGCCATCAGAGATACTAGCGGGAGCTCCTACGAGCAGTACTTC. The encoded protein is CAIRDTSGSSYEQYF. The chain carries TRBV10-3 and TRBJ2-7, with TRBD2 identical over 11 bases. Germline values: CDR1 ENHRY, CDR2 SYGVKD. CDR3 length: 15 amino acids. V shed 6 bases and J 0 bases; nucleotides not matched to a gene: 4.

The V and J genes are TRBV18 and TRBJ2-7; TRBD2 matches 8 bases. This CDR3 is 14 amino acids long. V dropped 3 bases and J dropped 3; count of bases not matched to a gene: 4. Germline loops: CDR1 KGHSH, CDR2 LQKENI. The CDR3, as DNA: TGTGCCAGCTCACCCGCTCGGGAGGGCTACGAGCAGTACTTC. Translating it yields CASSPAREGYEQYF.

This sequence joins TRBV2 and TRBJ2-1, with 7 nucleotides matching TRBD2. The germline V gene has CDR1 SNHLY and CDR2 FYNNEI. J gave up 2 bases and V 5 bases, and 6 bases lay outside the gene matches. This CDR3 region has 15 residues. Here the CDR3 DNA reads TGTGCCAGCAGTCTAAGGACTAGTACCTACAATGAGCAGTTCTTC. Translation: CASSLRTSTYNEQFF. The variable domain in full, completed from reference TRBV2 and TRBJ2-1, reads EPEVTQTPSHQVTQMGQEVILRCVPISNHLYFYWYRQILGQKVEFLVSFYNNEISEKSEIFDDQFSVERPDGSNFTLKIRSTKLEDSAMYFCASSLRTSTYNEQFFGPGTRLTVL.

The sample holds one count of this clone. The V gene is TRBV4-3, the J gene TRBJ2-2, with D unresolved. The CDR3 is made up of 14 amino acids. The germline CDR1 and CDR2 sequences are LGHNA and YSLEER. The V end lost 5 bases, the J end lost 5 bases, and 12 bases lay between the germline ends. This CDR3 reads CASSSGPRTGELFF. CDR3 sequence (DNA): TGCGCCAGCAGCTCCGGCCCCAGGACCGGGGAGCTGTTTTTT.

This sequence joins TRBV6-5 and TRBJ2-3, with TRBD1 as a possible D gene (5 bases). The germline V and J ends were trimmed by 2 bases and 3 bases, with 9 bases remaining between them. This CDR3 is built from 14 residues. CDR1 and CDR2 from the germline V gene are MNHEY and SVGAGI. CDR3 region: CASSYGRETDTQYF. The CDR3 nucleotides are TGTGCCAGCAGTTACGGCAGGGAAACAGATACGCAGTATTTT.

In DNA form, the CDR3 reads TGTGCCAGCAGCTTGTTCGACAGGAAGACAGATACGCAGTATTTT. Amino acids: CASSLFDRKTDTQYF. The chain uses TRBV5-5 and TRBJ2-3; D might be TRBD1 (6 bases). Germline assignment: CDR1 SGHKS and CDR2 YYEKEE (reference sequence). The CDR3 is 15 residues long. Trimming removed 1 base from V and 3 bases from J, with 12 bases in between.

The chain joins TRBV28 to TRBJ1-1; TRBD1 is a possible D gene (6 bases). V was pared by 5 bases and J by 4 bases, with 20 bases between. The CDR3 length is 16 residues. Germline CDR1 MDHEN, CDR2 SYDVKM. The CDR3 reads CASSLAAGVGGTEAFF. The CDR3 coding sequence is TGTGCCAGCAGTCTGGCGGCGGGGGTAGGGGGCACTGAAGCTTTCTTT.

Only one count was recorded for this clone. The V gene is TRBV5-1, the J gene TRBJ1-4, with TRBD1 matching 7 bases. The CDR3 runs to 15 residues. The germline gives CDR1 SGHRS, CDR2 YFSETQ. V dropped 4 bases and J dropped 6; count of bases not matched to a gene: 9. CDR3 amino acids: CASSPRQGLYEKLFF. CDR3 coding DNA: TGCGCCAGCAGCCCACGACAGGGCTTGTATGAAAAACTGTTTTTT. Together with reference TRBV5-1 and TRBJ1-4, the CDR3 gives the full variable domain: KAGVTQTPRYLIKTRGQQVTLSCSPISGHRSVSWYQQTPGQGLQFLFEYFSETQRNKGNFPGRFSGRQFSNSRSEMNVSTLELGDSALYLCASSPRQGLYEKLFFGSGTQLSVL.